Given below is one TCR beta chain in context. Germline CDR1 is DFQATT and CDR2 is SNEGSKA (reference sequence). V lost 2 bases and J 4 bases, leaving 8 bases between the germline ends. CDR3 size: 13 residues. Roughly 0.45 to 1 ug RNA was reverse transcribed with random hexamers. Across 54 Vbeta and 13 Jbeta, immunoSEQ multiplex PCR amplified TCR beta CDR3. TCRdb redid the calling of the immunoSEQ multiplex PCR reads with MiXCR, one entry per CDR3 protein. The table has tens of thousands of distinct CDR3 sequences, around 94% seen once; the top ten hold about 0.28%. These data originate in a study of CD8 T cells in Susac syndrome. Background on the study: At blood draw, Susac syndrome patients were therapy-naive, on corticosteroids, or on intravenous immunoglobulin alone.

Each Susac syndrome patient had definite or probable disease by recently defined criteria. TEMRA cells were FACS-enriched and CD8+ and CD4+ T cells negatively isolated. The chain is built from TRBV20-1 and TRBJ1-4; perhaps TRBD1 as D (6 bases). This clonotype originated in a human donor with Susac syndrome. Sequencing was performed on CD4+ T cells from PBMCs. The CDR3 coding sequence is TGCAGTGCTAGAAAGGGGGGTAATGAAAAACTGTTTTTT. Its translation is CSARKGGNEKLFF.